This TCR beta chain was obtained from a study of cytomegalovirus exposure and HLA in healthy donors. The PCR ran on 60 Vbeta and 13 Jbeta primers. Here immunoSEQ multiplex PCR was the method, and the copy in TCRdb shows in-frame clones only, minus some. The ten top clones account for roughly 2.3%, within a sample of about 70,000 clones. The CDR3 length is 14 residues. V dropped 5 bases and J dropped 8; count of bases not matched to a gene: 5. CDR1 is SNHLY, CDR2 FYNNEI, per germline. Sequenced material: PBMCs. The chain recombines TRBV2 with TRBJ2-1; TRBD2 matches 11 bases. This receptor was obtained from a female donor in good health and CMV-seropositive. The CDR3 DNA follows: TGTGCCAGCAGTACTAGCGGGAGAGGCGATGAGCAGTTCTTC. Amino acids: CASSTSGRGDEQFF.